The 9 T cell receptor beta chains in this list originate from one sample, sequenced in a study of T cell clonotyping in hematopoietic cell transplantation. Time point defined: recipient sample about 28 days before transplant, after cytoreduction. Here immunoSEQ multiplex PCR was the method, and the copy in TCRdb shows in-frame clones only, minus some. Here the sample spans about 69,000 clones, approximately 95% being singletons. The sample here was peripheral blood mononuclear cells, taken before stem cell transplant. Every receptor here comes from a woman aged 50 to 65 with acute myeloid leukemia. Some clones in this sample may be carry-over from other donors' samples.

CDR3 loop: CASSLETTAEKLFF. In DNA, the CDR3 is TGTGCCAGCAGCTTAGAAACAACAGCTGAAAAACTGTTTTTT. The chain carries TRBV7-6 and TRBJ1-4; D ambiguous. The CDR3 is 14 amino acids. V lost 1 base to trimming and J lost 7 bases, with 10 bases between them. Germline V gene lookup returns CDR1 SGHVS and CDR2 FNYEAQ.

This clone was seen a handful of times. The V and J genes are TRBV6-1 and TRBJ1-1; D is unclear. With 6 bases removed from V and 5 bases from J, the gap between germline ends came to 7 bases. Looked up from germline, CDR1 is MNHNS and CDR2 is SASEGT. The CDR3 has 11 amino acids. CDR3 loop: CASRSLTEAFF. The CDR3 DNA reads TGTGCCAGCAGGAGTCTTACTGAAGCTTTCTTT.

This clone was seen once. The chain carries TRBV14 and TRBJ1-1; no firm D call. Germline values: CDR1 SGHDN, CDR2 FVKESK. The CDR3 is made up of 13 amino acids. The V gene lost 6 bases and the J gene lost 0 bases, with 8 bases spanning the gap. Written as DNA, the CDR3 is TGTGCCAGCAGTCAATTCATGAACACTGAAGCTTTCTTT. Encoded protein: CASSQFMNTEAFF.

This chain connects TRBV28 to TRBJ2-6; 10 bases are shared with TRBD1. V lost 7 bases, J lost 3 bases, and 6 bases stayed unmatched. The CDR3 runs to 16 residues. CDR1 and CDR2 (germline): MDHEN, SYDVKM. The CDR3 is CASTRQGAGGANVLTF. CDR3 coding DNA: TGTGCCAGCACTCGACAGGGGGCAGGTGGGGCCAACGTCCTGACTTTC.

CDR3: CASSFQGGETQYF. The CDR3, as DNA: TGCGCCAGCAGCTTTCAGGGGGGGGAGACCCAGTACTTC. The chain links TRBV5-1 to TRBJ2-5; possibly TRBD1 or TRBD2 for D (7 bases each). Trimming pared 2 bases from V and 5 bases from J, leaving 10 bases between. The germline gives CDR1 SGHRS, CDR2 YFSETQ. This CDR3 is 13 amino acids long.

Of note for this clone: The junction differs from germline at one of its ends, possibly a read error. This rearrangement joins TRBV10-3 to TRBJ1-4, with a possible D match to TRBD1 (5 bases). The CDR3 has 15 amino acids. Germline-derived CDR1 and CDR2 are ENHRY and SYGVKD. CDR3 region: CAISESGTDPVRVSF. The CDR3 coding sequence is TGTGCCATCAGTGAGTCGGGGACGGATCCCGTCAGGGTTTCTTTT.

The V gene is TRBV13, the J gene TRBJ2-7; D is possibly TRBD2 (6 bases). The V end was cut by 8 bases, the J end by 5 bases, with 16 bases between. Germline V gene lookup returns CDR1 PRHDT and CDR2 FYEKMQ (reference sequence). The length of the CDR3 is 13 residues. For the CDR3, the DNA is TGTGCCAGCGAATCCCGGGAGCGGAACGAGCAGTACTTC. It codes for CASESRERNEQYF.

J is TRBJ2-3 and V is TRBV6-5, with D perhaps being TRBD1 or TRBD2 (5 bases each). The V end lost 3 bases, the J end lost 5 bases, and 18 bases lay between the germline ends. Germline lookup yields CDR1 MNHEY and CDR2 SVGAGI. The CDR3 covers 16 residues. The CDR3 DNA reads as TGTGCCAGCAGTTATCACCCGGGACCCAGCGAAGATACGCAGTATTTT. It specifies CASSYHPGPSEDTQYF.

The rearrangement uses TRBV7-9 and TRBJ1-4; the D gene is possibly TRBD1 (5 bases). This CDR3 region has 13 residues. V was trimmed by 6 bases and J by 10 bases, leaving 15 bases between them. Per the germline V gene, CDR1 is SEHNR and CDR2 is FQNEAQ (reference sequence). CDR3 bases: TGTGCCAGCAGTTCCGGGGTCCAGGGAAAACTGTTTTTT. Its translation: CASSSGVQGKLFF.